Below, 7 T cell receptor beta chains from the same sample are listed, as sequenced in a study of tumor and adjacent non-tumor tissue in lung cancer. The library came from three nested PCR rounds adapted from ARM-PCR protocols. TCRdb re-called the multiplex PCR reads through MiXCR, storing one row per CDR3 protein. The data show 65,000 to 90,000 distinct CDR3 sequences, with around 70% seen just once and 10% to 15% held by the top ten. This sample's RNA came from whole unsorted tissue. Sequencing used lung tumor tissue. The receptor source for this set is a woman in her sixties or seventies with non-small cell lung cancer.

This clonotype was seen at least ten times. This chain connects TRBV4-1 to TRBJ2-7, with 8 bases matching TRBD1. CDR3 length equals 13 residues. Germline V gives CDR1 MGHRA, CDR2 YSYEKL. With 9 bases clipped from V and 1 base from J, the junction kept 5 bases outside the gene matches. The CDR3 spells CASSTGESYEQYF. The CDR3 nucleotides read TGCGCCAGTTCGACAGGGGAATCCTACGAGCAGTACTTC.

The gene calls are TRBV6-6 and TRBJ2-1, with D possibly matching TRBD2 (7 bases). Trimming left V 3 bases short and J 15 bases short, with 33 bases between. The CDR3 has 18 amino acids. Germline loops: CDR1 MNHNY, CDR2 SVGAGI (reference sequence). This CDR3 reads CASSYRHPGVAGGRGPFF. The CDR3 bases are TGTGCCAGCAGTTATCGCCATCCGGGAGTAGCTGGAGGGCGGGGGCCGTTCTTC.

As to this clonotype: A much larger clonotype is one base distant, so this may be a read error. The chain has TRBV14 and TRBJ2-1, with D tentatively TRBD2 (6 bases). V shed 4 bases and J shed 4 bases, with 23 bases lying between them. CDR3 length equals 18 residues. The V gene's germline CDR1 is SGHDN and CDR2 FVKESK. In nucleotides, the CDR3 is TGTGCCAGCAGCCGACCAGCGGGCGGCCTTATAGGGTACAATGAGCAGTTCTTC. Protein product: CASSRPAGGLIGYNEQFF.

The V and J genes are TRBV28 and TRBJ1-4, with 7 bases lining up with TRBD1. Losses at the gene ends were 8 bases for V and 0 bases for J; bases not matched to a gene: 15. The CDR3 has 18 amino acids. Per the germline V gene, CDR1 is MDHEN and CDR2 is SYDVKM. In DNA form, the CDR3 reads TGTGCCAGCGGCCCCAATCCGGGACAGAACGCAACTAATGAAAAACTGTTTTTT. Protein sequence: CASGPNPGQNATNEKLFF.

A note on this clonotype: With a much larger clone just one base away, this may be a read error. The V call is TRBV5-1, the J call TRBJ2-7; weak D call: TRBD2 (6 bases). Germline V gene lookup returns CDR1 SGHRS and CDR2 YFSETQ. This CDR3 comprises 15 residues. V lost 6 bases and J lost 3, with 19 bases in between. CDR3 residues: CASTPRLDIDYEQYF. CDR3 sequence (DNA): TGCGCCAGCACCCCCCGACTAGACATAGACTACGAGCAGTACTTC.

The chain carries TRBV11-1 and TRBJ1-1; a weak D match, TRBD1 (6 bases). The V end lost 6 bases, the J end lost 10 bases, and 24 bases lay between the germline ends. This CDR3 is built from 15 residues. Germline V CDR1 and CDR2: SGHAT, FQDESV (reference sequence). This CDR3 is CASSLRTAGKDGAFF. CDR3 bases: TGTGCCAGCAGTTTACGGACAGCGGGGAAGGATGGAGCTTTCTTT.

By share, this clonotype counts as medium-sized (0.01 to 0.1%). J is TRBJ2-2 and V is TRBV6-5; D could derive from TRBD1 or TRBD2 (5 bases each). The CDR3 spans 12 residues. V dropped 4 bases and J dropped 6 bases, with 6 bases sitting between them. Germline V gene lookup returns CDR1 MNHEY and CDR2 SVGAGI. CDR3 in amino acids: CASSWGPGELFF. Here the CDR3 DNA reads TGTGCCAGCAGTTGGGGACCCGGGGAGCTGTTTTTT.